Below, 20 T cell receptor beta chains from the same sample are listed, as sequenced in a study of chemoradiotherapy in HPV16-positive cancers. Profiling relied on immunoSEQ multiplex PCR, and the TCRdb table lists in-frame clones only, not all of them. The sample yields over 20,000 clones, roughly 87% seen once. The sample was blood, taken from a patient who underwent chemoradiotherapy. The receptor source for this set is a human donor with HPV-associated anogenital cancer.

Only one count was recorded for this clone. The chain has TRBV6-4 and TRBJ2-1; possible D gene TRBD1, 6 bases. V gave up 3 bases and J gave up 0 bases, with 9 bases separating them. Germline assignment: CDR1 MRHNA and CDR2 SNTAGT. The CDR3 runs 15 residues. The CDR3 nucleotides read TGTGCCAGCAGTGAGCAGGGGAGCTCCTACAATGAGCAGTTCTTC. Its translation: CASSEQGSSYNEQFF.

The J gene is TRBJ2-3, the V gene TRBV29-1; no firm D call. The CDR3 runs to 11 residues. The V end was cut by 4 bases, the J end by 6 bases, with 8 bases between. Germline V gene lookup returns CDR1 SQVTM and CDR2 ANQGSEA. The DNA for the CDR3 is TGCAGCGTTGGCCAGTGGGATACGCAGTATTTT. Protein sequence: CSVGQWDTQYF.

The V gene is TRBV6-6, the J gene TRBJ2-7, with D maybe TRBD1 (8 bases). Per the germline V gene, CDR1 is MNHNY and CDR2 is SVGAGI (reference sequence). This CDR3 is built from 15 residues. V lost 6 bases and J lost 3, with 18 bases in between. The CDR3 DNA reads TGTGCCAGCAGGGGGGGGGCAGGGGGCTTCTACGAGCAGTACTTC. Protein sequence: CASRGGAGGFYEQYF.

The J gene is TRBJ2-1, the V gene TRBV4-1; TRBD1 aligns across 7 bases. Germline CDR1 reads MGHRA; CDR2 reads YSYEKL. The CDR3 runs to 16 residues. Trimming took 3 bases from V and 0 from J; bases not matched to a gene: 5. The CDR3 DNA follows: TGCGCCAGCAGCCAGGGTGGGGACAGCTCCTACAATGAGCAGTTCTTC. This sequence encodes CASSQGGDSSYNEQFF.

The chain employs TRBV7-2 and TRBJ1-4; D remains ambiguous. V was pared by 4 bases and J by 5 bases, with 11 bases between. The CDR3 length is 14 residues. In germline, CDR1 is SGHTA, CDR2 FQGNSA. Written as DNA, the CDR3 is TGTGCCAGCAGCTCAAGACTGCAGAATGAAAAACTGTTTTTT. Translated: CASSSRLQNEKLFF.

The chain uses TRBV6-4 and TRBJ1-4; 9 nucleotides align to TRBD1. The junction had 7 bases not matched to a gene; V was cut back by 6 bases and J by 5 bases. The CDR3 runs 15 residues. Germline loops: CDR1 MRHNA, CDR2 SNTAGT. CDR3 sequence (DNA): TGTGCCAGCAGGAGCACGGGGACAGGGAATGAAAAACTGTTTTTT. This sequence encodes CASRSTGTGNEKLFF.

V is TRBV10-2 and J is TRBJ2-2, with a tentative D call TRBD2 (5 bases). Germline assignment: CDR1 WSHSY and CDR2 SAAADI. Trimming took off 8 bases at V and 3 bases at J, with 13 bases between the two ends. This CDR3 comprises 14 residues. The CDR3 reads CASDERADTGELFF. CDR3 nucleotides: TGCGCCAGCGACGAGAGGGCGGACACCGGGGAGCTGTTTTTT.

This sequence joins TRBV11-3 and TRBJ1-1, with 7 nucleotides matching TRBD1. Germline assignment: CDR1 SGHNT and CDR2 YENEEA. The CDR3 has 14 amino acids. Trimming took 1 base from V and 4 from J; bases not matched to a gene: 3. The DNA of the CDR3 is TGTGCCAGCAGCTTAGTTCCAGGGGGCACTGAAGCTTTCTTT. Protein: CASSLVPGGTEAFF.

The chain uses TRBV5-4 and TRBJ2-7; 9 bases fit TRBD1. The CDR3 covers 13 residues. The junction had 6 bases not matched to a gene; V was cut back by 9 bases and J by 2 bases. From germline, CDR1 is SGHNT and CDR2 YYREEE (reference sequence). This chain's CDR3 is CATTRDRAYEQYF. CDR3 DNA: TGTGCCACCACTAGGGACAGGGCCTACGAGCAGTACTTC.

The rearrangement uses TRBV11-1 and TRBJ2-3; 10 positions agree with TRBD2. The V and J ends lost 5 bases and 5 bases, in that order; junction bases with no gene match: 7. Germline V gives CDR1 SGHAT, CDR2 FQDESV (reference sequence). There are 15 residues in the CDR3. CDR3 nucleotides: TGTGCCAGCAGCCATACTAGCGGGACTGGAGATACGCAGTATTTT. Its protein product is CASSHTSGTGDTQYF.

The CDR3 nucleotides are TGCGCCAGCAGCCGGACAGGGGGCTCTGGGGCCAACGTCCTGACTTTC. Translating it yields CASSRTGGSGANVLTF. The V gene is TRBV4-1, the J gene TRBJ2-6; 10 positions match TRBD1. The CDR3 covers 16 residues. Unmatched junction bases numbered 0, after V lost 4 bases and J lost 0 bases. Germline-derived CDR1 and CDR2 are MGHRA and YSYEKL.

V usage is TRBV7-7 and J usage is TRBJ2-1; TRBD2 aligns across 10 bases. The germline V gene encodes CDR1 SSHAT and CDR2 FNYEAQ (reference sequence). The CDR3 loop spans 16 amino acids. V trimming: 6 bases; J trimming: 3 bases; junction bases outside the gene matches: 8. In DNA, the CDR3 is TGTGCCAGCAGTCTCCAGCGGGGGGGCGACTACAATGAGCAGTTCTTC. This codes for CASSLQRGGDYNEQFF.

V usage is TRBV13 and J usage is TRBJ2-1, with D possibly TRBD1 on 6 matching bases. The CDR3 is 17 residues long. Trimming took 5 bases from V and 0 from J, leaving 17 bases between them. Germline values: CDR1 PRHDT, CDR2 FYEKMQ (reference sequence). CDR3 sequence: CASSSHGGPSSYNEQFF. The CDR3 DNA reads as TGTGCCAGCAGCAGCCATGGGGGCCCTAGCTCCTACAATGAGCAGTTCTTC.

The chain uses TRBV6-4 and TRBJ2-1; TRBD2 agrees at 9 bases. Germline V lookup: CDR1 MRHNA, CDR2 SNTAGT. The CDR3 totals 15 residues. The trim removed 2 bases at V and 9 bases at J, leaving 8 bases unmatched. CDR3 in amino acids: CASSDGIAGVGEQFF. CDR3 DNA sequence: TGTGCCAGCAGTGACGGGATAGCGGGAGTAGGTGAGCAGTTCTTC.

The rearrangement uses TRBV11-3 and TRBJ2-3; 8 bases line up with TRBD2. V was clipped by 5 bases and J by 4 bases; unmatched bases: 5. Germline V gene lookup returns CDR1 SGHNT and CDR2 YENEEA. This CDR3 has 14 residues. The CDR3 region is CASSPGLDSDTQYF. In DNA form, the CDR3 reads TGTGCCAGCAGCCCGGGACTAGATTCAGATACGCAGTATTTT.

This chain uses TRBV7-3 with TRBJ2-4; D is ambiguous. With 0 bases removed from V and 9 bases from J, the gap between germline ends came to 12 bases. Looked up from germline, CDR1 is SGHTA and CDR2 is FQGTGA. The CDR3 is made up of 14 amino acids. CDR3 nucleotides: TGTGCCAGCAGCTTAACGCCCCAAGTCGCCATTCAGTACTTC. Protein: CASSLTPQVAIQYF.

The chain uses TRBV9 and TRBJ1-2; D unclear. V dropped 1 base and J dropped 4 bases, with 11 bases sitting between them. Germline V gives CDR1 SGDLS, CDR2 YYNGEE. The CDR3 is 14 amino acids. In DNA form, the CDR3 reads TGTGCCAGCAGCGTATACGGGGAAAGCTATGGCTACACCTTC. Residues: CASSVYGESYGYTF.

The chain joins TRBV11-2 to TRBJ2-7, with 8 bases fitting TRBD2. The V gene end was trimmed by 1 base and the J gene end by 7 bases; junction bases not matched to a gene: 18. The CDR3 totals 18 residues. Per the germline V gene, CDR1 is SGHAT and CDR2 is FQNNGV. The CDR3 DNA follows: TGTGCCAGCAGCTTAGGGGTCAGGGCTAGCGGGCCCCCCGGAGAGCAGTACTTC. Amino acid sequence: CASSLGVRASGPPGEQYF.

CDR3 bases: TGTGCCAGCAGCCCCACTGGCGCGGGTGCGAACACCGGGGAGCTGTTTTTT. Encoded protein: CASSPTGAGANTGELFF. This chain links TRBV7-2 with TRBJ2-2, with a possible D match to TRBD2 (5 bases). CDR1 and CDR2 from the germline V gene are SGHTA and FQGNSA. This CDR3 comprises 17 residues. Trimming shortened V by 5 bases and J by 0 bases, and 16 bases separated the two germline ends.

This sequence joins TRBV7-8 and TRBJ1-1; D may be TRBD1 (5 bases). The V gene's germline CDR1 is SGHVS and CDR2 FQNEAQ. The V gene lost 3 bases and the J gene lost 1 base, with 18 bases spanning the gap. The CDR3 has 17 residues. CDR3 DNA: TGTGCCAGCAGCTTCGGGGCGCCCGGACATACGAACACTGAAGCTTTCTTT. Protein product: CASSFGAPGHTNTEAFF. The complete variable domain, with remaining parts taken from reference TRBV7-8 and TRBJ1-1, reads GAGVSQSPRYKVAKRGQDVALRCDPISGHVSLFWYQQALGQGPEFLTYFQNEAQLDKSGLPSDRFFAERPEGSVSTLKIQRTQQEDSAVYLCASSFGAPGHTNTEAFFGQGTRLTVV.